This T cell receptor (beta chain) was found in a study of CD8 T cells in ankylosing spondylitis. Findings and limits, study-wide: Disease-linked clones were reportedly significantly enriched in matched ankylosing spondylitis synovial fluid. For ankylosing spondylitis blood, a TCR beta motif of eight or nine highly homologous variants appeared characteristic. Disease-associated clones were CD8+ and fairly uncommon in peripheral blood. Previously reported in reactive arthritis synovial fluid and blood were some of the motif variants.

V lost 5 bases, J lost 6 bases, and 6 bases stayed unmatched. CDR3 length: 14 amino acids. Germline lookup yields CDR1 SEHNR and CDR2 FQNEAQ (reference sequence). This clonotype was seen more than once but under ten times. Its matching antigen is unknown. Libraries for TCR beta were made by quantitative 5'-RACE with molecular barcodes. TCRdb passed the 5' RACE reads through MiXCR, listing each CDR3 protein once. The data contain 750,000 to 850,000 distinct CDR3 sequences, approximately 12% of them singletons. The source is a male donor with ankylosing spondylitis. J is TRBJ2-7 and V is TRBV7-9, with TRBD2 matching 11 bases. The sample consisted of blood, either unsorted or a sorted T cell fraction (not recorded which). The CDR3 is CASSILAGDPEQYF. The CDR3 coding sequence is TGTGCCAGCAGCATACTAGCGGGAGATCCCGAGCAGTACTTC.